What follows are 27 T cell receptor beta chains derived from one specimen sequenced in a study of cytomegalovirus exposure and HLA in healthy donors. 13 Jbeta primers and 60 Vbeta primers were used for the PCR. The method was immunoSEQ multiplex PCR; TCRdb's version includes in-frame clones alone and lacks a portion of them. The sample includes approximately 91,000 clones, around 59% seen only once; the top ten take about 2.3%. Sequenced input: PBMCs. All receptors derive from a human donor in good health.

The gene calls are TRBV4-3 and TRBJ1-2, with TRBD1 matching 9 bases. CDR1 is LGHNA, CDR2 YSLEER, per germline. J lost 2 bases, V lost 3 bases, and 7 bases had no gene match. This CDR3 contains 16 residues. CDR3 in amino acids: CASSHSPGTGNYGYTF. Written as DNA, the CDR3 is TGCGCCAGCAGCCACAGTCCCGGGACAGGGAACTATGGCTACACCTTC.

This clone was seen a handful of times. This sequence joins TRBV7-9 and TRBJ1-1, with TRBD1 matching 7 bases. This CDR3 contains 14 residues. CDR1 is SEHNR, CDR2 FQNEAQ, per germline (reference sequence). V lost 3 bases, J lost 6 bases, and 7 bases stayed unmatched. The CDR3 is CASSFPTGISEAFF. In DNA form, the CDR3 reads TGTGCCAGCAGCTTCCCGACAGGGATCTCTGAAGCTTTCTTT.

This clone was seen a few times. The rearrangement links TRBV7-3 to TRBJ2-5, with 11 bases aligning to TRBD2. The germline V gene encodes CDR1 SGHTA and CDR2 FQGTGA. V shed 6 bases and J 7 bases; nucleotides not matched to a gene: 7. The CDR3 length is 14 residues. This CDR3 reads CASSLAGGGGTQYF. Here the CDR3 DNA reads TGTGCCAGCAGTCTAGCGGGGGGAGGCGGGACCCAGTACTTC.

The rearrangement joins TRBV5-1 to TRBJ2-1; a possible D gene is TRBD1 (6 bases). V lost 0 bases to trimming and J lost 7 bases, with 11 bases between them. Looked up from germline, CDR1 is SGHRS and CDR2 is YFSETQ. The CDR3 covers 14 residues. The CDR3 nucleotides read TGCGCCAGCAGCTTGGGGGGGCTGGGGAATGAGCAGTTCTTC. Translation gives CASSLGGLGNEQFF.

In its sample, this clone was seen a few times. Here the CDR3 reads CASSEAGQGMGGYTF. The CDR3 DNA follows: TGCGCCAGCAGTGAAGCCGGACAGGGGATGGGGGGCTACACCTTC. The V and J genes are TRBV10-1 and TRBJ1-2; 9 bases agree with TRBD1. CDR3 length equals 15 residues. Per germline, CDR1 WNHNN and CDR2 SYGVQD (reference sequence). The V gene end was trimmed by 3 bases and the J gene end by 8 bases; junction bases not matched to a gene: 10.

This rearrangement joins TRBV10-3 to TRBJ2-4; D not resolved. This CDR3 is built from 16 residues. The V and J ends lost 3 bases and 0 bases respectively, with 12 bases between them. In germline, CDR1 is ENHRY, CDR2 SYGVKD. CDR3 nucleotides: TGTGCCATCAGTGATTCACAAGTATTAGCCAAAAACATTCAGTACTTC. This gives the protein CAISDSQVLAKNIQYF.

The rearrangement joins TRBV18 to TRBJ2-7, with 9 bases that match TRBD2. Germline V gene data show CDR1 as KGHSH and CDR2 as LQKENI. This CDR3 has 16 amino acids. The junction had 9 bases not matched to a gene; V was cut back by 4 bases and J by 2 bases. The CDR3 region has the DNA TGTGCCAGCTCACGGAGCAGCGGGGGGAACGCCTACGAGCAGTACTTC. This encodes CASSRSSGGNAYEQYF.

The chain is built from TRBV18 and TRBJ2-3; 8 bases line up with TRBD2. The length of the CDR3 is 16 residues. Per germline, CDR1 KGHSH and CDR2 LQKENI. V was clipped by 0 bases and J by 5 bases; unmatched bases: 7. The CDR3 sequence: CASSPPSGGIVDTQYF. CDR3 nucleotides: TGTGCCAGCTCACCACCCAGCGGGGGAATCGTAGATACGCAGTATTTT.

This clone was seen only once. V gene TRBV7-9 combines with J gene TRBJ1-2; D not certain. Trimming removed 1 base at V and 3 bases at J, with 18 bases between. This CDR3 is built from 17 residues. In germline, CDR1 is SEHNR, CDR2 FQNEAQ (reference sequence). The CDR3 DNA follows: TGTGCCAGCAGCTTAGAGGGCAGCGGACTCTGGGACTATGGCTACACCTTC. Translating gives CASSLEGSGLWDYGYTF.

The DNA of the CDR3 is TGTGCCAGCAGCTCCCCTGGAGGGAGCACAGATACGCAGTATTTT. This translates into CASSSPGGSTDTQYF. The chain has TRBV7-2 and TRBJ2-3; a possible D gene is TRBD2 (6 bases). The V gene lost 4 bases and the J gene lost 0 bases, with 11 bases spanning the gap. From germline, CDR1 is SGHTA and CDR2 FQGNSA. The CDR3 runs to 15 residues.

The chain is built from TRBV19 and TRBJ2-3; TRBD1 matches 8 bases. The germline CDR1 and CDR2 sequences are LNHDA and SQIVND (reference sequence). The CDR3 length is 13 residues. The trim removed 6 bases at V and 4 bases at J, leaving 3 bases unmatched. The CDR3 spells CASRLQGADTQYF. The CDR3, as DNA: TGTGCCAGTAGACTACAGGGGGCAGATACGCAGTATTTT.

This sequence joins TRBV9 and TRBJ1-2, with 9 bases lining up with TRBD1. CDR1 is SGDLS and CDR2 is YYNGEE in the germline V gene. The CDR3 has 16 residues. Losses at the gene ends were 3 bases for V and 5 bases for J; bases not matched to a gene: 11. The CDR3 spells CASSAGVRDRDYGYTF. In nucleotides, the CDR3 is TGTGCCAGCAGCGCCGGCGTACGGGACAGGGATTATGGCTACACCTTC. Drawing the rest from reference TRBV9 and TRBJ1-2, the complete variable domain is DSGVTQTPKHLITATGQRVTLRCSPRSGDLSVYWYQQSLDQGLQFLIQYYNGEERAKGNILERFSAQQFPDLHSELNLSSLELGDSALYFCASSAGVRDRDYGYTFGSGTRLTVV.

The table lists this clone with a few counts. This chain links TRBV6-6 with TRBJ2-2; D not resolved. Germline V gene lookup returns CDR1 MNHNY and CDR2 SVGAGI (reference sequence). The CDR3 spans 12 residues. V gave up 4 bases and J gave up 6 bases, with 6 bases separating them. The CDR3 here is CASSSPAGELFF. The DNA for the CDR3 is TGTGCCAGCAGTTCCCCGGCCGGGGAGCTGTTTTTT.

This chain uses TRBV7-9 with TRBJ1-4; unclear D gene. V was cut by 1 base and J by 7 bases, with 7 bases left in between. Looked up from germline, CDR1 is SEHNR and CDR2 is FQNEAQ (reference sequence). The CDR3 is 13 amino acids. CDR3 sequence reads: CASSLVYSEKLFF. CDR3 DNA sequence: TGTGCCAGCAGCTTAGTATACAGTGAAAAACTGTTTTTT. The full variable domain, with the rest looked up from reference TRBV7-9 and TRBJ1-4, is DTGVSQNPRHKITKRGQNVTFRCDPISEHNRLYWYRQTLGQGPEFLTYFQNEAQLEKSRLLSDRFSAERPKGSFSTLEIQRTEQGDSAMYLCASSLVYSEKLFFGSGTQLSVL.

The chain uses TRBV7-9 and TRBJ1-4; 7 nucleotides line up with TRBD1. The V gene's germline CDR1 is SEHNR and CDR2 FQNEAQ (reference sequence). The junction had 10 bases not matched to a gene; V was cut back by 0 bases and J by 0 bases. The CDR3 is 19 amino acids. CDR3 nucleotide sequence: TGTGCCAGCAGCTTAGCTCTAGGACAGGTGCCATCAACTAATGAAAAACTGTTTTTT. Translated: CASSLALGQVPSTNEKLFF.

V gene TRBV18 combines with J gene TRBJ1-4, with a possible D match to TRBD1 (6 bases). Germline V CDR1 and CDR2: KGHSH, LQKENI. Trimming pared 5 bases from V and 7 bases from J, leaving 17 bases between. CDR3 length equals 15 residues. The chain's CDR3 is CASSRTRQEPEKLFF. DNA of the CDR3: TGTGCCAGCTCAAGAACGCGACAGGAGCCTGAAAAACTGTTTTTT.

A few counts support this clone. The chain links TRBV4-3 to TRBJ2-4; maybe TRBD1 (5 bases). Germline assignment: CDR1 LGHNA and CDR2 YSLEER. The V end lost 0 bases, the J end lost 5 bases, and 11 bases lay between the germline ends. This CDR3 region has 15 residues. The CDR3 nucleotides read TGCGCCAGCAGCCAAGACAGTGGGGCACAAAACATTCAGTACTTC. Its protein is CASSQDSGAQNIQYF.

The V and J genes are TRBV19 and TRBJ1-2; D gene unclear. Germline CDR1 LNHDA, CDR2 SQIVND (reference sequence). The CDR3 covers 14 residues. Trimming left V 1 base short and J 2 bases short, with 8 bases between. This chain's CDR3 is CASSIVWANYGYTF. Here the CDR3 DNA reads TGTGCCAGTAGTATAGTATGGGCCAACTATGGCTACACCTTC.

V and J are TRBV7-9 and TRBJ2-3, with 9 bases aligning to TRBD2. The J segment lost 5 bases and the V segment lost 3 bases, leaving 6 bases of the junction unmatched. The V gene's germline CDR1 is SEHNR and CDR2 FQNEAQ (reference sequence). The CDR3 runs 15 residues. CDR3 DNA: TGTGCCAGCAGCTTTATAGCGGGGGATAGAGATACGCAGTATTTT. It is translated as CASSFIAGDRDTQYF.

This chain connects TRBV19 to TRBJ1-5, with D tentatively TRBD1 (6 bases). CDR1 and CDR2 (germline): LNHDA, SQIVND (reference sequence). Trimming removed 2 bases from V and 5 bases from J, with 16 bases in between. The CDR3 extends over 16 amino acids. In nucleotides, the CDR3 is TGTGCCAGTAGTATATTCTCAAGCAGGGGTGATCAGCCCCAGCATTTT. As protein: CASSIFSSRGDQPQHF.

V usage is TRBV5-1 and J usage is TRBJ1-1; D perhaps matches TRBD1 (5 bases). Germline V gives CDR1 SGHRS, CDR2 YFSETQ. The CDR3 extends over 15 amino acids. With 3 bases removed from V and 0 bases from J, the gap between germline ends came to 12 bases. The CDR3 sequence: CASSWGELLNTEAFF. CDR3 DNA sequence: TGCGCCAGCAGCTGGGGCGAACTATTGAACACTGAAGCTTTCTTT.

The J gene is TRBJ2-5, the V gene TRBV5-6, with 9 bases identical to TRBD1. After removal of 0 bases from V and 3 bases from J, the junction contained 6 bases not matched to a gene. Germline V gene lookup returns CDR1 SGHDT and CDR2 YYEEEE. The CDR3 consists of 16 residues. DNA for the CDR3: TGTGCCAGCAGCTTGGTGGGGACAGGGTTCGAAGAGACCCAGTACTTC. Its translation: CASSLVGTGFEETQYF. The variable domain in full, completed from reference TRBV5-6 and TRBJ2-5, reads DAGVTQSPTHLIKTRGQQVTLRCSPKSGHDTVSWYQQALGQGPQFIFQYYEEEERQRGNFPDRFSGHQFPNYSSELNVNALLLGDSALYLCASSLVGTGFEETQYFGPGTRLLVL.

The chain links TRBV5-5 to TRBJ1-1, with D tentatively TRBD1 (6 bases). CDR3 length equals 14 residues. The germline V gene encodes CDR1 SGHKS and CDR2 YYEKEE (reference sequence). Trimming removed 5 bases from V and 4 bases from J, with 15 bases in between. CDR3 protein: CASSSDRYGTEAFF. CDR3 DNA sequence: TGTGCCAGCAGTTCCGACAGGTATGGCACTGAAGCTTTCTTT. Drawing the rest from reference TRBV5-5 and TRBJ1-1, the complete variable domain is DAGVTQSPTHLIKTRGQQVTLRCSPISGHKSVSWYQQVLGQGPQFIFQYYEKEERGRGNFPDRFSARQFPNYSSELNVNALLLGDSALYLCASSSDRYGTEAFFGQGTRLTVV.

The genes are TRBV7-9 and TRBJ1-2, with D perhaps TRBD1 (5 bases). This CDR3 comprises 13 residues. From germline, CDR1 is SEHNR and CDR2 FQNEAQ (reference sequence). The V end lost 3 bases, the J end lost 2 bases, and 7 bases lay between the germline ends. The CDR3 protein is CASSFDSNYGYTF. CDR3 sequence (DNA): TGTGCCAGCAGCTTTGACAGCAACTATGGCTACACCTTC.

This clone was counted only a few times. The CDR3 coding sequence is TGTGCCAGCAGCTACACGTCGGGGTATGAGCAGTTCTTC. Protein: CASSYTSGYEQFF. The chain uses TRBV2 and TRBJ2-1, with D possibly matching TRBD2 (5 bases). V dropped 6 bases and J dropped 8 bases, with 14 bases sitting between them. The germline CDR1 and CDR2 sequences are SNHLY and FYNNEI. The CDR3 is 13 residues long.

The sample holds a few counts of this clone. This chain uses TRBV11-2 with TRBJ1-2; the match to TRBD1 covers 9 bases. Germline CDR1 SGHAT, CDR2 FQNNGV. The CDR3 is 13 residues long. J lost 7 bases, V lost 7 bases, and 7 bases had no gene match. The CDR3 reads CASNPGTGIGYTF. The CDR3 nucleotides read TGTGCCAGCAACCCTGGGACAGGGATTGGCTACACCTTC.

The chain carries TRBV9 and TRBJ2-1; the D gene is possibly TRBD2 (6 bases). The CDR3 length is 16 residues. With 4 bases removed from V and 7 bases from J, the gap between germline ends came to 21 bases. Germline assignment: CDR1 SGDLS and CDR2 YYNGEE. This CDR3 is CASSTTARVEGNEQFF. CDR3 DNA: TGTGCCAGCAGCACGACCGCCAGGGTGGAGGGGAATGAGCAGTTCTTC.